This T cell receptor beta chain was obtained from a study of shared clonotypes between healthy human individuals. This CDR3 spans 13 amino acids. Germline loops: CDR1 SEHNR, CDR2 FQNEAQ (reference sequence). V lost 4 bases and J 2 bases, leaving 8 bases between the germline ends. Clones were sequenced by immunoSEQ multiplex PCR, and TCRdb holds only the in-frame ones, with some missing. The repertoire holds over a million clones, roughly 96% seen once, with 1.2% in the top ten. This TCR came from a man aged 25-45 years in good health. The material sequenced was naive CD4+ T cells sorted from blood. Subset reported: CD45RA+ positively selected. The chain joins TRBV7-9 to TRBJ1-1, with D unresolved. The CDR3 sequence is CASSSPANTEAFF. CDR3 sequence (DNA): TGTGCCAGCAGCTCGCCGGCTAACACTGAAGCTTTCTTT.